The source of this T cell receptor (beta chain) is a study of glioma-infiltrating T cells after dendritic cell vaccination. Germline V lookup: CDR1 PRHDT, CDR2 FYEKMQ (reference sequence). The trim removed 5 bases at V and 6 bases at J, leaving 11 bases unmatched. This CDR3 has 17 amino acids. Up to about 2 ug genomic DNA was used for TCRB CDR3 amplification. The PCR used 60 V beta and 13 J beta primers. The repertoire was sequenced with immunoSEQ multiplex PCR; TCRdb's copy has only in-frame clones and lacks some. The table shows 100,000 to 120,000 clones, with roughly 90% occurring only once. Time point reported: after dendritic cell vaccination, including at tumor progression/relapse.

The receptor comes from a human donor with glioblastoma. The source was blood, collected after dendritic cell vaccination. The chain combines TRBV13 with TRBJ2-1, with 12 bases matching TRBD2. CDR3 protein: CASSKRTSGIISNEQFF. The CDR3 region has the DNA TGTGCCAGCAGCAAACGGACTAGCGGGATAATCTCCAATGAGCAGTTCTTC.